This T cell receptor (beta chain) was captured in a study of T cell responses to AZD1222 COVID-19 vaccine. Only one count was recorded for this clone. The CDR3 loop spans 13 amino acids. The germline V gene encodes CDR1 ENHRY and CDR2 SYGVKD. V shed 3 bases and J shed 1 base, with 6 bases lying between them. Profiled with immunoSEQ multiplex PCR; TCRdb holds only in-frame clones, not every one. In the table there are around 53,000 clones, 85% to 90% of which are singletons. Here the sequenced sample was peripheral blood, taken on day 0 of MenACWY control vaccination. V gene TRBV10-3 combines with J gene TRBJ1-2, with no clear D. The clonotype originates from an adult in good health. The CDR3 region has the DNA TGTGCCATCAGTGATCTCCTTAACTATGGCTACACCTTC. Translated, it gives CAISDLLNYGYTF.